These 10 T cell receptor beta chains were all obtained from the same sample, sequenced in a study of Graves' ophthalmopathy and Graves' hyperthyroidism. Scientists amplified the TCR beta CDR3 regions from RNA transcripts. RT-PCR in the first round used HTBI primers; a second-round multiplex PCR followed. TCRdb reprocessed the multiplex PCR reads with MiXCR, giving one entry per CDR3 protein. The sample includes 500,000 to 800,000 distinct CDR3 sequences, roughly two fifths seen only once; the top ten take more than 2.5%. The sample was peripheral blood. These TCRs come from an adult man with Graves' ophthalmopathy.

Many counts were recorded for this clonotype. CDR3 sequence: CSVDFSGSDEQYF. In DNA form, the CDR3 reads TGCAGCGTTGATTTCAGCGGGAGTGACGAGCAGTACTTC. This chain uses TRBV29-1 with TRBJ2-7; TRBD2 aligns across 8 bases. Germline CDR1 SQVTM, CDR2 ANQGSEA. V shed 3 bases, J shed 5 bases, and the junction held 6 bases outside the gene matches. The CDR3 extends over 13 amino acids.

In the case of this clonotype: Relative to the germline gene, one junction end is altered; a read error may explain this. The chain joins TRBV11-1 to TRBJ1-5; D remains ambiguous. CDR1 and CDR2 from the germline V gene are SGHAT and FQDESV (reference sequence). The CDR3 is 15 amino acids. CDR3 coding DNA: TGTGCCAGCAGCTTAGGCACAGAGGTCAATCAGCCCCGGCATTTT. This gives the protein CASSLGTEVNQPRHF.

This clonotype was counted many times. The chain couples TRBV7-6 to TRBJ1-5, with 8 nucleotides matching TRBD1. V lost 1 base, J lost 0 bases, and 2 bases stayed unmatched. The CDR3 runs to 16 residues. From germline, CDR1 is SGHVS and CDR2 FNYEAQ. CDR3 residues: CASSLGQGNSNQPQHF. For the CDR3, the DNA is TGTGCCAGCAGCTTAGGACAGGGGAATAGCAATCAGCCCCAGCATTTT.

This clonotype was detected once. The rearrangement links TRBV15 to TRBJ1-4; possible D gene TRBD1, 5 bases. CDR3 size: 17 residues. Germline V gene data show CDR1 as LNHNV and CDR2 as YYDKDF (reference sequence). V was clipped by 1 base and J by 4 bases, with 16 bases between them. The CDR3 DNA follows: TGTGCCACCAGCAGAGCGCGGGGGGTCGGCGATAATGAAAAACTGTTTTTT. It translates to CATSRARGVGDNEKLFF.

This chain uses TRBV5-6 with TRBJ1-2, with D maybe TRBD1 (6 bases). Trimming cost V 3 bases and J 5 bases, with 17 bases left between them. This CDR3 spans 15 amino acids. Germline V lookup: CDR1 SGHDT, CDR2 YYEEEE. CDR3 DNA sequence: TGTGCCAGCAGCTCCAGTCGGGGGCAGAGTTATGGCTACACCTTC. Amino acid sequence: CASSSSRGQSYGYTF.

This clonotype showed up many times. The rearrangement links TRBV10-3 to TRBJ2-5; TRBD2 is a possible D gene (7 bases). V lost 4 bases to trimming and J lost 2 bases, with 11 bases between them. Germline V gene lookup returns CDR1 ENHRY and CDR2 SYGVKD. The CDR3 length is 14 residues. CDR3 residues: CAISGGGVQETQYF. The CDR3 nucleotides read TGTGCCATCAGTGGAGGGGGGGTGCAAGAGACCCAGTACTTC.

The J gene is TRBJ1-1, the V gene TRBV27, with TRBD1 as a possible D gene (5 bases). Germline V gene sequence: CDR1 MNHEY, CDR2 SMNVEV (reference sequence). Trimming pared 0 bases from V and 8 bases from J, leaving 10 bases between. This CDR3 comprises 13 residues. The CDR3 loop is CASSLSVTDEAFF. CDR3 coding DNA: TGTGCCAGCAGTTTATCCGTGACAGACGAAGCTTTCTTT.

The genes are TRBV2 and TRBJ2-5, with D maybe TRBD2 (6 bases). In germline, CDR1 is SNHLY, CDR2 FYNNEI. Trimming left V 6 bases short and J 5 bases short, with 22 bases between. There are 16 residues in the CDR3. Written as DNA, the CDR3 is TGTGCCAGCAGCTCCCTGGGGGGTGAAAAGGGGGAGACCCAGTACTTC. Protein sequence: CASSSLGGEKGETQYF.

This clonotype was seen a handful of times. The chain carries TRBV7-2 and TRBJ2-2; D might be TRBD1 (6 bases). Trimming stripped 4 bases from V and 3 bases from J, with 18 bases between. The germline gives CDR1 SGHTA, CDR2 FQGNSA. This CDR3 has 17 amino acids. The CDR3 region has the DNA TGTGCCAGCAGCTCCGCTATTTGGACAGACCACACCGGGGAGCTGTTTTTT. This encodes CASSSAIWTDHTGELFF.

This clonotype was seen repeatedly, ten times or more. This sequence joins TRBV25-1 and TRBJ1-2, with a weak D call TRBD1 (5 bases). Germline V gene sequence: CDR1 MGHDK, CDR2 SYGVNS. V was clipped by 1 base and J by 8 bases, with 20 bases between them. The CDR3 covers 16 residues. CDR3 coding DNA: TGTGCCAGCAGTGAATCGGTGAAACAGGCGGAGGAGGGCTACACCTTC. It translates to CASSESVKQAEEGYTF.